One sample yielded the 26 T cell receptor beta chains listed below, sequenced in a study of OX40 agonist ivuxolimab in advanced cancers. Some clones are missing from TCRdb's copy, which holds only in-frame ones; the method was immunoSEQ multiplex PCR. The table lists about 28,000 clones, about 82% of them singletons, with 25% in the top ten. The source material was CD4+ or CD8+ T cells sorted from blood, sampled in a trial of the OX40 agonist ivuxolimab. The receptors were gathered from an adult with an advanced solid tumor such as melanoma, head and neck, liver or kidney cancer.

The CDR3 nucleotides read TGTGCCAGCAGTAAGCCGGGACAGGGGTTCGACGAGCAGTACTTC. Translating gives CASSKPGQGFDEQYF. The chain has TRBV27 and TRBJ2-7; 10 nucleotides align to TRBD1. Germline CDR1 MNHEY, CDR2 SMNVEV (reference sequence). The CDR3 runs 15 residues. V lost 5 bases and J lost 5; bases outside the gene matches: 9.

This clone came up a few times. The chain is built from TRBV11-3 and TRBJ1-5; a possible D gene is TRBD1 (6 bases). V dropped 6 bases and J dropped 4 bases, with 25 bases sitting between them. The CDR3 spans 18 residues. Germline V gives CDR1 SGHNT, CDR2 YENEEA. The CDR3 here is CASSLRTFGQGINQPQHF. In nucleotides, the CDR3 is TGTGCCAGCAGTTTACGAACTTTTGGGCAGGGGATTAATCAGCCCCAGCATTTT.

The V and J genes are TRBV10-3 and TRBJ2-7; 10 bases map to TRBD2. The CDR3 is 14 amino acids. Per the germline V gene, CDR1 is ENHRY and CDR2 is SYGVKD. Trimming took 4 bases from V and 3 from J; bases not matched to a gene: 3. The CDR3 DNA follows: TGTGCCATCAGTGCGGGACTAGCGTACTACGAGCAGTACTTC. Its translation: CAISAGLAYYEQYF.

The chain's CDR3 is CASSLWVSGEQYF. CDR3 bases: TGTGCCAGCAGTTTATGGGTAAGCGGCGAGCAGTACTTC. The rearrangement joins TRBV27 to TRBJ2-7; TRBD2 is a possible D gene (5 bases). V was clipped by 1 base and J by 6 bases, with 10 bases between them. The V gene's germline CDR1 is MNHEY and CDR2 SMNVEV (reference sequence). The CDR3 loop spans 13 amino acids.

Judged by abundance, this clone is medium-sized. Other nucleotide sequences from this sample produce the same CDR3. The rearrangement uses TRBV7-9 and TRBJ1-2; the D is unclear. The CDR3 is 12 residues long. Germline assignment: CDR1 SEHNR and CDR2 FQNEAQ (reference sequence). V gave up 1 base and J gave up 6 bases, with 6 bases separating them. CDR3 nucleotide sequence: TGTGCCAGCAGCTTAGGCTCTCATGGCTACACCTTC. This encodes CASSLGSHGYTF.

The chain couples TRBV5-4 to TRBJ2-7; no definite D call. The CDR3 contains 16 residues. V lost 1 base, J lost 0 bases, and 14 bases lay in between. In germline, CDR1 is SGHNT, CDR2 YYREEE (reference sequence). This CDR3 reads CASSLRQTFRSYEQYF. Written as DNA, the CDR3 is TGTGCCAGCAGCTTGCGGCAGACCTTTCGCTCCTACGAGCAGTACTTC. Using reference TRBV5-4 and TRBJ2-7 for the parts outside the CDR3, the full variable domain is ETGVTQSPTHLIKTRGQQVTLRCSSQSGHNTVSWYQQALGQGPQFIFQYYREEENGRGNFPPRFSGLQFPNYSSELNVNALELDDSALYLCASSLRQTFRSYEQYFGPGTRLTVT.

The V and J genes are TRBV27 and TRBJ2-7; 7 positions agree with TRBD1. CDR3 length: 15 amino acids. The V gene end was trimmed by 4 bases and the J gene end by 3 bases; junction bases not matched to a gene: 9. Germline assignment: CDR1 MNHEY and CDR2 SMNVEV (reference sequence). The CDR3 nucleotides read TGTGCCAGCAGTTCGCCATGGACAGGCAACTACGAGCAGTACTTC. Its protein product is CASSSPWTGNYEQYF.

The rearrangement joins TRBV5-6 to TRBJ2-7, with D unclear. Germline CDR1 SGHDT, CDR2 YYEEEE. The germline V and J ends were trimmed by 2 bases and 0 bases, with 6 bases remaining between them. The length of the CDR3 is 13 residues. DNA for the CDR3: TGTGCCAGCAGCTTTCTCTCCTCCTACGAGCAGTACTTC. It codes for CASSFLSSYEQYF.

V is TRBV10-1 and J is TRBJ1-3; D is ambiguous. The CDR3 is made up of 15 amino acids. Germline CDR1 and CDR2: WNHNN and SYGVQD (reference sequence). V shed 2 bases and J shed 0 bases, with 8 bases lying between them. The DNA for the CDR3 is TGCGCCAGCAGTGAGAAGACGGACTCTGGAAACACCATATATTTT. Translation: CASSEKTDSGNTIYF.

This chain links TRBV9 with TRBJ2-7; 8 nucleotides align to TRBD2. The germline gives CDR1 SGDLS, CDR2 YYNGEE. V dropped 0 bases and J dropped 4; count of bases not matched to a gene: 3. The CDR3 totals 14 residues. The CDR3 sequence is CASSVAGGPYEQYF. The CDR3 coding sequence is TGTGCCAGCAGCGTAGCGGGAGGGCCGTACGAGCAGTACTTC. The full variable domain, its missing parts supplied by reference TRBV9 and TRBJ2-7, is DSGVTQTPKHLITATGQRVTLRCSPRSGDLSVYWYQQSLDQGLQFLIQYYNGEERAKGNILERFSAQQFPDLHSELNLSSLELGDSALYFCASSVAGGPYEQYFGPGTRLTVT.

This clone was seen a handful of times. The V call is TRBV2, the J call TRBJ1-5; no definite D call. Germline V CDR1 and CDR2: SNHLY, FYNNEI. The CDR3 consists of 13 residues. The germline V and J ends were trimmed by 6 bases and 7 bases, with 13 bases remaining between them. The CDR3 bases are TGTGCCAGCAGCCAGAGCGGCAGCCAGCCCCAGCATTTT. Its protein is CASSQSGSQPQHF.

The chain couples TRBV29-1 to TRBJ2-1; 8 nucleotides agree with TRBD1. Germline CDR1 SQVTM, CDR2 ANQGSEA. V gave up 2 bases and J gave up 2 bases; unmatched junction bases: 5. This CDR3 comprises 15 residues. CDR3 amino acids: CSVERTGIPYNEQFF. Here the CDR3 DNA reads TGCAGCGTTGAAAGGACAGGGATTCCCTACAATGAGCAGTTCTTC.

The J gene is TRBJ2-7, the V gene TRBV28; TRBD1 might be the D (6 bases). V was clipped by 5 bases and J by 3 bases, with 17 bases between them. Germline V gene lookup returns CDR1 MDHEN and CDR2 SYDVKM. This CDR3 is 15 amino acids long. CDR3 nucleotides: TGTGCCAGCAGTCGGAGCAGGGGCTCCTTCTACGAGCAGTACTTC. Translated: CASSRSRGSFYEQYF.

This sequence joins TRBV7-8 and TRBJ2-7, with D uncertain. Germline CDR1 SGHVS, CDR2 FQNEAQ. The length of the CDR3 is 14 residues. Trimming stripped 1 base from V and 3 bases from J, with 10 bases between. For the CDR3, the DNA is TGTGCCAGCAGCTTAGGGTACCGAGGCTACGAGCAGTACTTC. It specifies CASSLGYRGYEQYF.

The chain is built from TRBV10-2 and TRBJ2-1; 7 nucleotides align to TRBD2. CDR3 length: 14 residues. Per the germline V gene, CDR1 is WSHSY and CDR2 is SAAADI. After removal of 5 bases from V and 10 bases from J, the junction contained 11 bases not matched to a gene. This CDR3 is CASSPGTMPPEQFF. The DNA for the CDR3 is TGCGCCAGCAGTCCCGGGACTATGCCCCCCGAGCAGTTCTTC.

The chain employs TRBV30 and TRBJ2-1, with 8 bases lining up with TRBD2. Germline loops: CDR1 GTSNPN, CDR2 SVGIG (reference sequence). V lost 0 bases, J lost 4 bases, and 14 bases stayed unmatched. The CDR3 runs 18 residues. CDR3 DNA sequence: TGTGCCTGGAGTGTACTTGGGGCACCCCGGGGGGGGTACAATGAGCAGTTCTTC. Its translation: CAWSVLGAPRGGYNEQFF.

The genes are TRBV19 and TRBJ2-3; TRBD1 matches 8 bases. J lost 5 bases, V lost 9 bases, and 10 bases had no gene match. Germline lookup yields CDR1 LNHDA and CDR2 SQIVND (reference sequence). The CDR3 has 14 residues. CDR3 DNA sequence: TGTGCCAGCAGGACAGGGAGAGGAATAGATACGCAGTATTTT. Translating gives CASRTGRGIDTQYF.

CDR3 protein: CASNIAGASTDTQYF. DNA for the CDR3: TGTGCCAGCAATATAGCGGGAGCGAGCACAGATACGCAGTATTTT. The rearrangement links TRBV6-1 to TRBJ2-3; 9 bases line up with TRBD2. This CDR3 comprises 15 residues. V dropped 7 bases and J dropped 0; count of bases not matched to a gene: 5. Germline assignment: CDR1 MNHNS and CDR2 SASEGT.

This chain uses TRBV29-1 with TRBJ2-3, with 10 nucleotides matching TRBD2. Germline lookup yields CDR1 SQVTM and CDR2 ANQGSEA. CDR3 length: 15 amino acids. V gave up 0 bases and J gave up 2 bases; unmatched junction bases: 2. The CDR3 spells CSVEELAGLTDTQYF. The CDR3 DNA sequence: TGCAGCGTTGAAGAACTAGCGGGGCTCACAGATACGCAGTATTTT.

A single count supports this clone. The chain joins TRBV5-6 to TRBJ2-7; tentative D call: TRBD1 (6 bases). Between the trimmed V and J ends, which lost 1 base and 4 bases, there was a span of 9 bases. Germline-derived CDR1 and CDR2 are SGHDT and YYEEEE. This CDR3 spans 13 amino acids. The CDR3 loop is CASSLTGMYEQYF. The CDR3 nucleotides read TGTGCCAGCAGCTTGACAGGGATGTACGAGCAGTACTTC.

This chain connects TRBV5-1 to TRBJ2-4; D is perhaps TRBD1 or TRBD2 (5 bases each). CDR3 length equals 14 residues. Trimming removed 6 bases at V and 8 bases at J, with 18 bases between. The germline CDR1 and CDR2 sequences are SGHRS and YFSETQ. The CDR3 nucleotides read TGCGCCAGCACCTTCTCGGGGCCTAGGGACATTCAGTACTTC. Protein sequence: CASTFSGPRDIQYF. Variable domain in full (rest from reference TRBV5-1 and TRBJ2-4): KAGVTQTPRYLIKTRGQQVTLSCSPISGHRSVSWYQQTPGQGLQFLFEYFSETQRNKGNFPGRFSGRQFSNSRSEMNVSTLELGDSALYLCASTFSGPRDIQYFGAGTRLSVL.

The count of this clone is one. The chain links TRBV18 to TRBJ2-7; D possibly uses TRBD1 or TRBD2 (6 bases each). CDR1 and CDR2 from the germline V gene are KGHSH and LQKENI. V shed 0 bases and J shed 3 bases, with 12 bases lying between them. This CDR3 is 15 amino acids long. The CDR3: CASSPPGGRSYEQYF. CDR3 sequence (DNA): TGTGCCAGCTCACCACCGGGGGGCAGGAGCTACGAGCAGTACTTC.

The chain combines TRBV18 with TRBJ2-6; 10 nucleotides match TRBD1. J gave up 1 base and V 2 bases, and 8 bases lay outside the gene matches. The CDR3 runs to 19 residues. The germline V gene has CDR1 KGHSH and CDR2 LQKENI. CDR3: CASSPRPGQGTSGANVLTF. The CDR3 DNA sequence: TGTGCCAGCTCACCAAGGCCGGGACAGGGGACTTCTGGGGCCAACGTCCTGACTTTC.

V gene TRBV9 combines with J gene TRBJ2-7, with a possible D match to TRBD1 (5 bases). Trimming took 3 bases from V and 3 from J, leaving 13 bases between them. Per germline, CDR1 SGDLS and CDR2 YYNGEE. The CDR3 is made up of 14 amino acids. Written as DNA, the CDR3 is TGTGCCAGCAGCGGAGGTTTCGGACACTACGAGCAGTACTTC. Protein sequence: CASSGGFGHYEQYF.

This chain joins TRBV2 and TRBJ1-1, with 7 bases aligning to TRBD1. From germline, CDR1 is SNHLY and CDR2 FYNNEI. The CDR3 length is 11 residues. The V and J ends lost 9 bases and 12 bases, in that order; junction bases with no gene match: 10. Here the CDR3 reads CARGSTGESFF. CDR3 nucleotide sequence: TGTGCCAGGGGGAGTACAGGGGAGTCTTTCTTT.

The CDR3 loop reads CASSIVPAGEQFF. DNA of the CDR3: TGTGCCAGTAGTATAGTACCGGCGGGAGAGCAGTTCTTC. The gene calls are TRBV19 and TRBJ2-1; D is perhaps TRBD2 (6 bases). The CDR3 length is 13 residues. Germline V CDR1 and CDR2: LNHDA, SQIVND (reference sequence). Trimming took 1 base from V and 10 from J, leaving 11 bases between them.